This T cell receptor (beta chain) was sequenced during a study of beta chain features in type 1 diabetes. The study's findings and limits: Unsettled here was the matter of whether HLA type influences TCRB rearrangement. Compared to healthy donors, patients appeared to have naive, central memory and Treg TCRB repertoires that were more alike. Overrepresentation of cells with high TCR expression could result from cDNA sequencing. Among all four CD4+ subsets, Type 1 diabetes patients had TCRB CDR3s that were moderately but significantly shorter.

The authors reverse transcribed all of the isolated RNA, so sequencing captured expressed TCRB transcripts. The protocol was immunoSEQ multiplex PCR, while the TCRdb copy is restricted to in-frame clones and leaves out a portion. The sample yields over 650,000 clones, around 15% seen once. A sort by CD45RO/CCR7/CD25/CD127/CD95/CD27 yielded CD4+ naive, central memory, regulatory and stem cell-like memory cells. A word on this clone: Its antigen is currently unknown.

Sequencing was performed on naive CD4+ T cells from blood. The receptor's source is a man between 18 and 35 years old with type 1 diabetes.

CDR3 residues: CASSLPDREAFF. Written as DNA, the CDR3 is TGTGCCAGCAGCTTGCCAGACAGGGAAGCTTTCTTT. V and J are TRBV7-8 and TRBJ1-1; D might be TRBD1 (6 bases). Germline CDR1 is SGHVS and CDR2 is FQNEAQ. Trimming took off 3 bases at V and 8 bases at J, with 10 bases between the two ends. CDR3 length equals 12 residues.